These 5 T cell receptor beta chains were all obtained from the same sample, sequenced in a study of spatial heterogeneity in lung cancer (dated by TCRdb to between 2018 and 2021). Results and caveats for the whole study, not just this receptor: A correlation was observed between the number of expanded intratumoral alpha and beta TCRs and the tumor nonsynonymous mutation count.

The library relied on 5' RACE. Sequencer: NextSeq 500. The raw public reads went through TCRdb reprocessing: fastp at Q25, MiXCR clone calling, in-frame beta chains kept. Rows matching on CDR3 protein sequence are summarized as one entry with the most common DNA and genes. The sample table shows about 9,300 distinct CDR3 sequences, and roughly 6% are seen once. The ten largest account for roughly 28% of the sample. According to the study, the label for this sample's time point signals: sample taken at primary tumor resection. What these receptors recognize is not known. The starting material was lung tumor tissue, obtained at surgery. The receptors derive from a male donor with early-stage non-small cell lung cancer.

This clonotype has at least ten counts. The chain recombines TRBV5-1 with TRBJ1-5; 7 bases align to TRBD1. CDR1 is SGHRS and CDR2 is YFSETQ in the germline V gene. After removal of 2 bases from V and 2 bases from J, the junction contained 4 bases not matched to a gene. The CDR3 has 15 amino acids. The CDR3 region is CASSLEGAGNQPQHF. The CDR3 coding sequence is TGCGCCAGCAGCTTAGAGGGGGCTGGCAATCAGCCCCAGCATTTT.

Ten or more counts support this clonotype. This chain uses TRBV5-1 with TRBJ2-1; D unclear. Trimming left V 0 bases short and J 7 bases short, with 5 bases between. This CDR3 spans 12 amino acids. The germline CDR1 and CDR2 sequences are SGHRS and YFSETQ. The DNA for the CDR3 is TGCGCCAGCAGCTTGGCCGCAAATGAGCAGTTCTTC. It specifies CASSLAANEQFF. The full variable domain, in which reference TRBV5-1 and TRBJ2-1 provide the parts outside the CDR3, is KAGVTQTPRYLIKTRGQQVTLSCSPISGHRSVSWYQQTPGQGLQFLFEYFSETQRNKGNFPGRFSGRQFSNSRSEMNVSTLELGDSALYLCASSLAANEQFFGPGTRLTVL.

This clonotype was counted at least ten times. V is TRBV2 and J is TRBJ1-5; 11 nucleotides align to TRBD1. The CDR3 is 14 amino acids. CDR1 is SNHLY and CDR2 is FYNNEI in the germline V gene. The junction had 5 bases not matched to a gene; V was cut back by 6 bases and J by 7 bases. The CDR3 is CASRGTGGEQPQHF. The CDR3 nucleotides are TGTGCCAGCAGGGGGACAGGGGGGGAGCAGCCCCAGCATTTT.

In its sample, this clonotype was seen many times. The chain employs TRBV7-9 and TRBJ2-1; 7 bases fit TRBD2. Trimming at V came to 3 bases and at J to 3 bases, leaving 5 bases not matched to a gene. Germline-derived CDR1 and CDR2 are SEHNR and FQNEAQ (reference sequence). The CDR3 length is 15 residues. In DNA form, the CDR3 reads TGTGCCAGCAGCTTCAGGGAGGGGAACTACAATGAGCAGTTCTTC. Protein sequence: CASSFREGNYNEQFF. The whole variable domain, remainder taken from reference TRBV7-9 and TRBJ2-1, is DTGVSQNPRHKITKRGQNVTFRCDPISEHNRLYWYRQTLGQGPEFLTYFQNEAQLEKSRLLSDRFSAERPKGSFSTLEIQRTEQGDSAMYLCASSFREGNYNEQFFGPGTRLTVL.

There are many counts of this clonotype. This chain connects TRBV7-2 to TRBJ1-1; tentative D call: TRBD1 (5 bases). CDR3 length: 15 residues. Germline values: CDR1 SGHTA, CDR2 FQGNSA. V lost 1 base and J lost 5, with 14 bases in between. The CDR3 DNA reads TGTGCCAGCAGCTTAGGGCGGGGGAGGGTAACTGAAGCTTTCTTT. Translation: CASSLGRGRVTEAFF.